The 15 T cell receptor beta chains below come from one sample, sequenced in a study of T cells in Graves' hyperthyroidism and ophthalmopathy. Using RNA transcripts as the source, TCR beta CDR3 regions were amplified. First-round RT-PCR of the TCR CDR3 relied on the HTBI primer set. TCRdb reprocessed the multiplex PCR reads with MiXCR, giving one entry per CDR3 protein. The data hold more than 350,000 distinct CDR3 sequences, with about 16% observed a single time. Sequenced sample: blood. These receptors were taken from a woman aged 55-69 years with Graves' ophthalmopathy.

There are many counts of this clonotype. The chain combines TRBV6-1 with TRBJ1-2; D might be TRBD1 (5 bases). V lost 5 bases and J 4 bases, leaving 11 bases between the germline ends. Germline CDR1 reads MNHNS; CDR2 reads SASEGT. The CDR3 sequence is 13 residues long. CDR3 sequence: CASSRGQGYGYTF. In DNA form, the CDR3 reads TGTGCCAGCAGTAGGGGTCAGGGCTATGGCTACACCTTC.

The chain employs TRBV30 and TRBJ2-7; D not certain. Germline CDR1 GTSNPN, CDR2 SVGIG (reference sequence). V lost 6 bases and J 6 bases, leaving 12 bases between the germline ends. This CDR3 is built from 11 residues. The CDR3 region is CACWLVSEQYF. The CDR3 coding sequence is TGTGCCTGTTGGTTGGTAAGCGAGCAGTACTTC.

This clonotype was seen repeatedly, ten times or more. The genes are TRBV12-3 or TRBV12-4 and TRBJ2-7; D ambiguous. V lost 7 bases and J lost 5, with 15 bases in between. There are 13 residues in the CDR3. The CDR3 nucleotides read TGTGCCAGCACCTTAAAGTGGATCGACGAGCAGTACTTC. It encodes CASTLKWIDEQYF.

This clonotype was seen at least ten times. The rearrangement uses TRBV11-2 and TRBJ1-1; 10 bases agree with TRBD1. Trimming took 7 bases from V and 4 from J; bases not matched to a gene: 9. The CDR3 is 15 amino acids. The germline V gene has CDR1 SGHAT and CDR2 FQNNGV. CDR3: CASIPTGGRVTEAFF. CDR3 coding DNA: TGTGCCAGCATCCCGACAGGGGGCAGAGTCACTGAAGCTTTCTTT.

This clonotype was observed at least ten times. The CDR3 DNA sequence: TGTGCCAGCAGTCACCGGGATCAGACAAAGACCCAGTACTTC. It codes for CASSHRDQTKTQYF. The chain employs TRBV12-3 or TRBV12-4 and TRBJ2-5; possibly TRBD2 for D (5 bases). The CDR3 extends over 14 amino acids. V dropped 5 bases and J dropped 6 bases, with 16 bases sitting between them.

This clonotype was seen just once. With a much larger clone just one base away, this may be a read error. This chain connects TRBV24-1 to TRBJ2-5; D may be TRBD2 (6 bases). The CDR3 covers 16 residues. Germline assignment: CDR1 KGHDR and CDR2 SFDVKD. This CDR3 reads CATGEPTSPVQETQYF. For the CDR3, the DNA is TGTGCCACCGGTGAGCCCACTAGCCCCGTCCAAGAGACCCAGTACTTC.

At least ten counts were recorded for this clonotype. The chain carries TRBV7-9 and TRBJ2-3; 8 bases are shared with TRBD1. CDR1 and CDR2 (germline): SEHNR, FQNEAQ (reference sequence). J was trimmed by 3 bases and V by 1 base; bases with no gene match: 9. CDR3 size: 17 residues. CDR3 sequence (DNA): TGTGCCAGCAGCTTAGAGGGACGGACAGGGTTGACAGATACGCAGTATTTT. This codes for CASSLEGRTGLTDTQYF.

This clonotype appeared a few times. The chain links TRBV6-5 to TRBJ1-5, with a weak D call TRBD1 (5 bases). Germline CDR1 reads MNHEY; CDR2 reads SVGAGI. The CDR3 covers 14 residues. The V end was cut by 2 bases, the J end by 7 bases, with 12 bases between. The CDR3 DNA is TGTGCCAGCAGTTACGGGGGGAACGGGCAGCCCCAGCATTTT. This encodes CASSYGGNGQPQHF.

This clonotype appeared a few times. The V and J genes are TRBV4-1 and TRBJ2-5, with TRBD1 matching over 10 bases. V dropped 0 bases and J dropped 1; count of bases not matched to a gene: 5. The CDR3 runs 17 residues. Germline V lookup: CDR1 MGHRA, CDR2 YSYEKL. CDR3 DNA sequence: TGCGCCAGCAGCCAAGATCGGGGGACAGGGGTCCAAGAGACCCAGTACTTC. This encodes CASSQDRGTGVQETQYF.

The gene calls are TRBV6-1 and TRBJ2-3, with 7 bases matching TRBD1. The CDR3 is made up of 13 amino acids. From germline, CDR1 is MNHNS and CDR2 SASEGT. V gave up 4 bases and J gave up 8 bases; unmatched junction bases: 6. The CDR3 protein is CASSGQGSGTQYF. DNA for the CDR3: TGTGCCAGCAGTGGACAGGGAAGTGGTACGCAGTATTTT.

This clonotype was seen repeatedly, ten times or more. This chain connects TRBV28 to TRBJ2-1, with D uncertain. The length of the CDR3 is 13 residues. V was clipped by 1 base and J by 3 bases, with 4 bases between them. Germline V gives CDR1 MDHEN, CDR2 SYDVKM. The CDR3, as DNA: TGTGCCAGCAGTTTATATAGCTACAATGAGCAGTTCTTC. Translating gives CASSLYSYNEQFF.

This clonotype has at least ten counts. The chain recombines TRBV12-3 or TRBV12-4 with TRBJ2-3; a possible D gene is TRBD1 (5 bases). V gave up 6 bases and J gave up 1 base, with 8 bases separating them. This CDR3 spans 13 amino acids. This chain's CDR3 is CASRLTGTDTQYF. The CDR3 nucleotides read TGTGCCAGCAGATTGACAGGCACAGATACGCAGTATTTT.

This clonotype has a count of ten or more. The chain carries TRBV29-1 and TRBJ2-7, with D perhaps assigned TRBD1 or TRBD2 (5 bases each). Germline CDR1 and CDR2: SQVTM and ANQGSEA. The CDR3 length is 12 residues. Trimming pared 6 bases from V and 4 bases from J, leaving 13 bases between. The CDR3: CSVLGTGYEQYF. The DNA of the CDR3 is TGCAGCGTCCTCGGGACGGGTTACGAGCAGTACTTC.

In this sample, this clonotype turned up a few times. The gene calls are TRBV28 and TRBJ2-4, with 8 nucleotides matching TRBD2. Trimming cost V 4 bases and J 0 bases; bases outside gene matches: 8. This CDR3 has 17 residues. CDR1 is MDHEN and CDR2 is SYDVKM in the germline V gene. The CDR3 coding sequence is TGTGCCAGCAGTTCAAGCGGGAGACCCTTAGCCAAAAACATTCAGTACTTC. Translation gives CASSSSGRPLAKNIQYF.

The chain employs TRBV7-8 and TRBJ2-7, with D possibly matching TRBD1 (6 bases). This CDR3 contains 14 residues. Germline values: CDR1 SGHVS, CDR2 FQNEAQ. V lost 7 bases and J lost 7, with 20 bases in between. The DNA for the CDR3 is TGTGCCAGCACTCGCGGTCGAGGGGGACGTGAGCAGTACTTC. Protein sequence: CASTRGRGGREQYF.